This entry lists 3 T cell receptor beta chains sequenced from one sample in a study of blood T cell repertoires in COVID-19. Profiling relied on immunoSEQ multiplex PCR, and the TCRdb table lists in-frame clones only, not all of them. The sample records 390,000 or so clones, roughly 90% being singletons. Sequenced: peripheral blood. These receptors originate from a woman aged 25 to 45 with COVID-19, enrolled during active disease.

The chain recombines TRBV28 with TRBJ1-1; D might be TRBD1 (5 bases). Germline V gene sequence: CDR1 MDHEN, CDR2 SYDVKM. V lost 6 bases to trimming and J lost 1 base, with 15 bases between them. The length of the CDR3 is 15 residues. The CDR3 nucleotides are TGTGCCAGCAGATTCGGGGGAAGTACGAACACTGAAGCTTTCTTT. This encodes CASRFGGSTNTEAFF.

The chain is built from TRBV27 and TRBJ1-5, with TRBD1 identical over 8 bases. The ends lost 5 bases at V and 13 bases at J; junction bases unmatched: 7. In germline, CDR1 is MNHEY, CDR2 SMNVEV (reference sequence). The CDR3 runs 12 residues. The CDR3 protein is CASSIGTGPQHF. CDR3 sequence (DNA): TGTGCCAGCAGTATTGGGACAGGCCCGCAGCATTTT.

The J gene is TRBJ2-5, the V gene TRBV5-4, with 7 bases matching TRBD1. V shed 4 bases and J 4 bases; nucleotides not matched to a gene: 10. The CDR3 is 15 amino acids. Germline lookup yields CDR1 SGHNT and CDR2 YYREEE (reference sequence). As DNA, the CDR3 is TGTGCCAGCAGCCACGGGACAGTTTTGGGAGAGACCCAGTACTTC. Its protein is CASSHGTVLGETQYF.